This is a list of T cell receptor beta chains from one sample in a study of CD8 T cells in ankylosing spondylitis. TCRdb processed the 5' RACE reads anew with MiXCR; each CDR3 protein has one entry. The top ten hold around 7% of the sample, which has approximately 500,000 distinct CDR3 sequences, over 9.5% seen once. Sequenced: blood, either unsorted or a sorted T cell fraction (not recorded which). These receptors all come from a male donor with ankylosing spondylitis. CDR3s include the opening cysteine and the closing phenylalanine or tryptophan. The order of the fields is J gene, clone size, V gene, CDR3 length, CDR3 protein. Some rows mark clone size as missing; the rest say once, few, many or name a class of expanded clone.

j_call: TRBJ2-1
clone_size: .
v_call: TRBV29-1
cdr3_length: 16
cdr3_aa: CSVEAGTSGRIGEQFF

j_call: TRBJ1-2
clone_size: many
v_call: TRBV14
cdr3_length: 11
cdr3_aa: CASSQGGGYTF

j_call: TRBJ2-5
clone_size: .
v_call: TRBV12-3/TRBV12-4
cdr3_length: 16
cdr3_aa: CASSHGTSVLQETQYF

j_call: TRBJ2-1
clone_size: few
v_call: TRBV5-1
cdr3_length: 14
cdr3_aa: CASEETSGDNEQFF

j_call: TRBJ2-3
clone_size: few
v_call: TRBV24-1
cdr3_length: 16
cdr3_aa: CATSDPSGRYSDTQYF

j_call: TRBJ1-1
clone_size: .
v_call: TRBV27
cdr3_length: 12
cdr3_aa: CASSFYQGEAFF

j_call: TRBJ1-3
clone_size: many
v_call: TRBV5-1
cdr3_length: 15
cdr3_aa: CASSLDRGPGNTIYF

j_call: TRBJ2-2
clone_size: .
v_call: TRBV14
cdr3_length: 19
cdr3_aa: CASSQVLEGSGTSKKELFF

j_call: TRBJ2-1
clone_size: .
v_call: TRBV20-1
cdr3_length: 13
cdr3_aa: CSARDRKPWGQFF

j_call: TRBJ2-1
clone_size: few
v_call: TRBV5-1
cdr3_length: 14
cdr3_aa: CASSAPGVYNEQFF

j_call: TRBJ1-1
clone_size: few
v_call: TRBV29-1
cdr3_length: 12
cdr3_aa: CSVVGGTIGAFF

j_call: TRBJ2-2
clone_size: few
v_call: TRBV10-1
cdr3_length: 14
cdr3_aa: CASSPAGVTGELFF

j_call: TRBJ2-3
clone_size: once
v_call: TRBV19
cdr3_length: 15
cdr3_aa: CASSFSRDPADTQYF

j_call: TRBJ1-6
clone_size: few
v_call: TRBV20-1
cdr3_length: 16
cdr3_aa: CSARYFRGSDNSPLHF

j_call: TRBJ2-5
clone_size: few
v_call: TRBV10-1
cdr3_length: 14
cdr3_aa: CASSDTKFSETQYF

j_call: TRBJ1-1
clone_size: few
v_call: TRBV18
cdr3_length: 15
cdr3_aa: CASSAMQGASSEAFF

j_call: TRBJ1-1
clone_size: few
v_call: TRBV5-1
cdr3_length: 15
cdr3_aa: CASSLVGDRDTEAFF

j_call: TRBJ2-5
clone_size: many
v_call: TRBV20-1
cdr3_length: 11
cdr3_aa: CSASPGETQYF

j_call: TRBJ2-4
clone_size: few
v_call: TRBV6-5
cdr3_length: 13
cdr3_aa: CASSYSGTGIQYF

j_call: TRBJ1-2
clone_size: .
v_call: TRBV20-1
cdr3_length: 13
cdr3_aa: CSARPGRVYGYTF

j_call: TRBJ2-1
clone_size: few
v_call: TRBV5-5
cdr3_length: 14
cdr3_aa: CASSLTSGNHEQFF

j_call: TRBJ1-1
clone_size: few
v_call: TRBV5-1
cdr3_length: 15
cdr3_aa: CASSGTTGLNTEAFF

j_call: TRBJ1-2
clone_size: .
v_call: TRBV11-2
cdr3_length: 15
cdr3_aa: CASSLGSAAGDGYTF

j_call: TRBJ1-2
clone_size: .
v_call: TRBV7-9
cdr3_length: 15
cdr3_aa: CASSPGFSSNYGYTF

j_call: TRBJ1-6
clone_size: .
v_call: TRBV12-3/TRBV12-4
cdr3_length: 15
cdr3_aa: CASSLAGGGDSPLHF

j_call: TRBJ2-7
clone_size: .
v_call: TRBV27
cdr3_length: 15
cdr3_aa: CASSLSAGGHYEQYF

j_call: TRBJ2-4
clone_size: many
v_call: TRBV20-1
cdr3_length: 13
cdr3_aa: CSADRDQKNIQYF

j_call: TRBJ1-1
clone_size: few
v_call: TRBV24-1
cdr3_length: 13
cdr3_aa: CATSDRMNTEAFF

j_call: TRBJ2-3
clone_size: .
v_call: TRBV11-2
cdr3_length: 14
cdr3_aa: CASSYRDREGTQYF

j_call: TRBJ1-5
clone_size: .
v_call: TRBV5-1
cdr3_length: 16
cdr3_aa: CASSLGLEGGNQPQHF

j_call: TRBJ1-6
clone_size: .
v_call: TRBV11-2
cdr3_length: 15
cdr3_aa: CASSFGDRTRGPLHF

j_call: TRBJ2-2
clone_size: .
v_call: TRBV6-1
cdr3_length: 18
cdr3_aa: CASSGTGTAQPNTGELFF

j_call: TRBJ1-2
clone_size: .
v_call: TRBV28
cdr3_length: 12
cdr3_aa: CASSSQTYGYTF

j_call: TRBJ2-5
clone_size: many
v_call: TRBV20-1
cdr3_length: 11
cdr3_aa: CSAWNSETQYF

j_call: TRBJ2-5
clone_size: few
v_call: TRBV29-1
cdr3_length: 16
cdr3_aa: CSYLPGLANFEETQYF

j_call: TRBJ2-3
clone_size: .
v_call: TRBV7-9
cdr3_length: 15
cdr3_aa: CASSLVGRHTDTQYF

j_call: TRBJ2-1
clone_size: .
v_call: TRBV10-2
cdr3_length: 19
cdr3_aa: CASSLNRRPTSGRGNEQFF

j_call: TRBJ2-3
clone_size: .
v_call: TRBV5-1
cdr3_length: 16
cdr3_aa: CASSLGGGLLTDTQYF

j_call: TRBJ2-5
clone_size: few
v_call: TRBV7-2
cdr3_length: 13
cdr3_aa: CASSLDWGETQYF

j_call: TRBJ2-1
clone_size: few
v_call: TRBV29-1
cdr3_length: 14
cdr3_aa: CSVENPAGGAGQFF

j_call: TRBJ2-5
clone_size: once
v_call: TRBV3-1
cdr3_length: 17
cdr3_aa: CASSQDFGGGEQETQYF

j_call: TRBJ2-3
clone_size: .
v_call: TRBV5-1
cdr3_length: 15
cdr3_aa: CASSLWRASTDTQYF

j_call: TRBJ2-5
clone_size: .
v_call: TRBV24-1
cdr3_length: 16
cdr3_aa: CATSDPAGRGPETQYF

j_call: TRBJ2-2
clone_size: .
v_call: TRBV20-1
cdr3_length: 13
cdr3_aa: CSAGDAARGELFF

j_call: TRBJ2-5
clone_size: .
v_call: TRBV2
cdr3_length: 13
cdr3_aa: CASFRTRSETQYF

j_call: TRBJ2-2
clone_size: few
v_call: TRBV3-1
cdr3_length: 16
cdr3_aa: CASSQGGTANTGELFF

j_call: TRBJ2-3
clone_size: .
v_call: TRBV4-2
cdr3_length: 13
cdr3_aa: CASSLLGGYTQYF

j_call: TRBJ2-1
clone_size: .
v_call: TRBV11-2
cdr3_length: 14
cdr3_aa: CASSLDLRQLEQFF

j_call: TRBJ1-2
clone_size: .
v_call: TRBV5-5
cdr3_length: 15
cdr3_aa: CASTQARGADYGYTF

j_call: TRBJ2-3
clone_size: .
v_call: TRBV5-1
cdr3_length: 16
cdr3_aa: CASSPPLAGVADTQYF

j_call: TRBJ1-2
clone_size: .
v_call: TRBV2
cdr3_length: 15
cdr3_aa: CASRLTSGTASGYTF

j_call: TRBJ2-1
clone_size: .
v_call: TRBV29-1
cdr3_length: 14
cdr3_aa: CSGKGFSSYNEQFF

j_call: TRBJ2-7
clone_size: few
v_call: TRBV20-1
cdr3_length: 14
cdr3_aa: CSANPGQGTGEQYF

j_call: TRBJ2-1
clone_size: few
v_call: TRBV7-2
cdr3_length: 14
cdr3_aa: CASSPSGNHNEQFF

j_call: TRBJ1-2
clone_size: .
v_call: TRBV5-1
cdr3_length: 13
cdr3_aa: CASSRGGEGGYTF

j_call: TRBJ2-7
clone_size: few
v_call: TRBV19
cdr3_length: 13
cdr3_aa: CASSRRPSYEQYF

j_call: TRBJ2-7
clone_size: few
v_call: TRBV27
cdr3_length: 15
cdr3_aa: CASSPGTSGKREQYF

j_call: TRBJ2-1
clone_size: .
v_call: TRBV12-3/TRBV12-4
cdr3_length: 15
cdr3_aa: CASSPVGTSYNEQFF

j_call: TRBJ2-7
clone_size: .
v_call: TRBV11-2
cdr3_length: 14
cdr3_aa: CASSSRGNSYEQYF